This T cell receptor (beta chain) was captured in a study of T cell responses to AZD1222 COVID-19 vaccine. Germline CDR1 MDHEN, CDR2 SYDVKM. Trimming left V 6 bases short and J 2 bases short, with 20 bases between. This CDR3 is built from 16 residues. Notes on this clone: The antigen is undetermined.

Clones were read by immunoSEQ multiplex PCR, and TCRdb kept only the in-frame ones, dropping some. Among under 150,000 clones listed, about 92% were seen once. Findings of the study overall: Clonal diversity was possibly underestimated, and the donors were mostly white British, with more females. Following two doses of AZD1222, Spike-specific TCR breadth and depth rose. Seropositivity was recorded at baseline in only 6 or 7 AZD1222 recipients.

The receptor was derived from an adult in good health. The chain recombines TRBV28 with TRBJ2-7; D could derive from TRBD1 or TRBD2 (5 bases each). This material consisted of peripheral blood, taken on day 0 of AZD1222 vaccination. CDR3 in DNA: TGTGCCAGCAGCCCCGGGACGGCCGAGCGGACCTACGAGCAGTACTTC. This codes for CASSPGTAERTYEQYF.